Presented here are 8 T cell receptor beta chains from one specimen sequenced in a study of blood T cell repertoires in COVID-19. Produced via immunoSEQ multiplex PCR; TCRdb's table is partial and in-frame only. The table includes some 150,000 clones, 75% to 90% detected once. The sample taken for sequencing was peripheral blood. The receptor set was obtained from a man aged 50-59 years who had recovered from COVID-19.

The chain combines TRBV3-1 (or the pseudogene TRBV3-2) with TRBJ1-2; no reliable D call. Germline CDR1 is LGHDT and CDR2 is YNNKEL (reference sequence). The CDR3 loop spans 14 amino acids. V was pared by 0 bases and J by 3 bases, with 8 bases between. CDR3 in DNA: TGTGCCAGCAGCCAAGATATGGCTTACTATGGCTACACCTTC. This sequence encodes CASSQDMAYYGYTF.

The CDR3 spells CASSYKFGLSGNTIYF. The CDR3 DNA follows: TGTGCCAGCAGTTATAAGTTCGGACTCTCTGGAAACACCATATATTTT. V usage is TRBV6-5 and J usage is TRBJ1-3; no reliable D call. The CDR3 is 16 amino acids. CDR1 MNHEY and CDR2 SVGAGI come from the germline V gene. Trimming left V 3 bases short and J 0 bases short, with 12 bases between.

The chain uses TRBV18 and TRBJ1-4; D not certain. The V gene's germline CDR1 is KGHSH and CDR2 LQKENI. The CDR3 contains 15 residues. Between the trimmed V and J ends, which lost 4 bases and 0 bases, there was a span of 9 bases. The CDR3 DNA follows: TGTGCCAGCTCACTCCACAGAGCAACTAATGAAAAACTGTTTTTT. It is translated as CASSLHRATNEKLFF.

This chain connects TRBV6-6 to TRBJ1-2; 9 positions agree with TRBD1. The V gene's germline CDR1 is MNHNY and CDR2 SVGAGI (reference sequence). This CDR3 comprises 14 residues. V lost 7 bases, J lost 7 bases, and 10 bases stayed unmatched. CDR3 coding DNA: TGTGCCAGCACACGGCCCGACAGGGGGTTTGGCTACACCTTC. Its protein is CASTRPDRGFGYTF.

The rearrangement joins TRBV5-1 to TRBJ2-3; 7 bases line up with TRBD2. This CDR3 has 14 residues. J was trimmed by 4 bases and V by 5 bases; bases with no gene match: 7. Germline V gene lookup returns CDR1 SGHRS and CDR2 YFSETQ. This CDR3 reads CASRRERGADTQYF. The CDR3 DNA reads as TGCGCCAGCAGGCGAGAGCGGGGCGCAGATACGCAGTATTTT. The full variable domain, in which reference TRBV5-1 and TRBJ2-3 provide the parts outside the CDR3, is KAGVTQTPRYLIKTRGQQVTLSCSPISGHRSVSWYQQTPGQGLQFLFEYFSETQRNKGNFPGRFSGRQFSNSRSEMNVSTLELGDSALYLCASRRERGADTQYFGPGTRLTVL.

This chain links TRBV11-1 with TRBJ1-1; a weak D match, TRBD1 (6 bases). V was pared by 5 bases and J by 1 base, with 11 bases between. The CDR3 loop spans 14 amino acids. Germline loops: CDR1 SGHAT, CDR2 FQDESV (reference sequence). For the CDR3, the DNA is TGTGCCAGCAGCCTAGACAGGAAGAACACTGAAGCTTTCTTT. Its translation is CASSLDRKNTEAFF.

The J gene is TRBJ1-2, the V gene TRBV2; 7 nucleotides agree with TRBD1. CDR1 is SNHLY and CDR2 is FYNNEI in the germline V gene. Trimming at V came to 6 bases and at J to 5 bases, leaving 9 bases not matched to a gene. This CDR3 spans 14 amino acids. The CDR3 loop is CASRERTGSYGYTF. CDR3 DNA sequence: TGTGCCAGCAGAGAACGGACAGGATCATATGGCTACACCTTC. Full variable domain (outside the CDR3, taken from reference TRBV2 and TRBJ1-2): EPEVTQTPSHQVTQMGQEVILRCVPISNHLYFYWYRQILGQKVEFLVSFYNNEISEKSEIFDDQFSVERPDGSNFTLKIRSTKLEDSAMYFCASRERTGSYGYTFGSGTRLTVV.

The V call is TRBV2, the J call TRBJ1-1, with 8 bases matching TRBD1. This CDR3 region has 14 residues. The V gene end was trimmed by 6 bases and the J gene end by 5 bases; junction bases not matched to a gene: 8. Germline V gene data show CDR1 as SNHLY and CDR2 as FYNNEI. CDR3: CASSAGGAWTEAFF. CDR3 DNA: TGTGCCAGCAGCGCAGGGGGCGCATGGACTGAAGCTTTCTTT.